The present TCR beta chain was sequenced within a study of blood T cell repertoires in COVID-19. Study context: Donors in the United States, Italy and Spain gave samples during acute or convalescent COVID-19. Sources were T cells, B-cell-depleted T cells, or PBMCs; the material itself was cDNA or gDNA.

CDR3 length: 12 amino acids. The germline V gene has CDR1 MNHEY and CDR2 SVGAGI. Trimming removed 5 bases from V and 14 bases from J; junction bases left unmatched: 8. Per the original methods: Estimated nucleated cell counts came from reference gene primer amplification. This table comes from immunoSEQ multiplex PCR, and its TCRdb copy is limited to in-frame clones, with some not included. V and J calls and clone size are as listed in that table; D and trimming were resolved from the DNA. The top ten clones hold approximately 5.9% of a sample with about 200,000 clones, about four fifths of them seen once. Those enrolled in Seattle joined during active infection and were followed longitudinally afterward.

The chain recombines TRBV6-5 with TRBJ1-4; the match to TRBD1 covers 7 bases. This receptor was obtained from a woman between 35 and 50 years old with COVID-19, enrolled during active disease. Specimen: peripheral blood. The CDR3 coding sequence is TGTGCCAGCAGTACTCGGGACAGTAAGCTGTTTTTT. It yields the protein CASSTRDSKLFF.